This T cell receptor (beta chain) was obtained from a study of T cell clones after liver transplantation. Study as a whole: Pre-transplant mixed lymphocyte reactions yielded third-party-reactive TCRbeta sequences as comparators for graft-donor-reactive sequences. Timepoints were pre-transplant, pre-withdrawal, and after withdrawal was completed or failed.

The CDR3 loop spans 15 amino acids. The germline V gene has CDR1 LNHDA and CDR2 SQIVND (reference sequence). Trimming cost V 6 bases and J 2 bases, with 14 bases left between them. Profiled with immunoSEQ multiplex PCR; TCRdb holds only in-frame clones, not every one. The profile covers tens of thousands of clones, with roughly 85% appearing a single time and under 0.6% taken by the ten largest. Material: CD4+ T cells from blood, obtained 45 to 46 months after liver transplant. This clonotype was obtained from a human patient who received a liver transplant. Some T cells may have come from the graft donor. This chain joins TRBV19 and TRBJ1-5, with D perhaps matching TRBD1 (6 bases). This CDR3 reads CASRNTGSGNQPQHF. CDR3 coding DNA: TGTGCCAGTAGAAATACAGGGTCAGGCAATCAGCCCCAGCATTTT. Supplemented by reference TRBV19 and TRBJ1-5, the full variable domain reads DGGITQSPKYLFRKEGQNVTLSCEQNLNHDAMYWYRQDPGQGLRLIYYSQIVNDFQKGDIAEGYSVSREKKESFPLTVTSAQKNPTAFYLCASRNTGSGNQPQHFGDGTRLSIL.